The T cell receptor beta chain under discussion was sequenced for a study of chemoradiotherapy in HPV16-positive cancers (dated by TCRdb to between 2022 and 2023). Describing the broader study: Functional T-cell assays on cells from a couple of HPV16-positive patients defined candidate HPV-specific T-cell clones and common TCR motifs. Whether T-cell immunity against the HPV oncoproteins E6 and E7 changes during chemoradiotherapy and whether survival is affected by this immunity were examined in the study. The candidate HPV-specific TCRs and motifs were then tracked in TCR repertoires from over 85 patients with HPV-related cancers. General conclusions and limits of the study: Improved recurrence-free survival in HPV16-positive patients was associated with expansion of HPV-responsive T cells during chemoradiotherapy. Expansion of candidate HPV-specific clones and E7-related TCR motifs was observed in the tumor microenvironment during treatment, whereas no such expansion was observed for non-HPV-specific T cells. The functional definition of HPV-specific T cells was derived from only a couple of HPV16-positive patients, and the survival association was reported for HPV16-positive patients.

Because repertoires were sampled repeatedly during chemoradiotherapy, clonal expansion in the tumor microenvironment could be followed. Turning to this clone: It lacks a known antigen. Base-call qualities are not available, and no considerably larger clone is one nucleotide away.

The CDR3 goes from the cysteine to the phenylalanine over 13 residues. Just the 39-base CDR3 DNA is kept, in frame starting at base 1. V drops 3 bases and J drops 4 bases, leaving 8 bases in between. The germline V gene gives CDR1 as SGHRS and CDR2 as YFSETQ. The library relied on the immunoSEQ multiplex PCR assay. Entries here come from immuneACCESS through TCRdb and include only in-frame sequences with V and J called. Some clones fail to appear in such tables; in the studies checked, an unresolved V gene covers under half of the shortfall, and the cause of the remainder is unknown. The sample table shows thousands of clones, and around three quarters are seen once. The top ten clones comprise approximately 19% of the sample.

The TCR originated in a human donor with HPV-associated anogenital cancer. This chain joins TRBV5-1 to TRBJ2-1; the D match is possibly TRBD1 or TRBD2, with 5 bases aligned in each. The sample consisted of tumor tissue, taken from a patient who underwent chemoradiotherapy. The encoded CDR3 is CASSWDPYNEQFF. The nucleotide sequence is TGCGCCAGCAGCTGGGACCCATACAATGAGCAGTTCTTC.